Presented here are 25 T cell receptor beta chains from one specimen sequenced in a study of patients and donors after allogeneic stem cell transplantation. TCRdb used MiXCR to reprocess the RT-PCR reads, holding one entry per CDR3 protein. The sample contains 20,000 or so distinct CDR3 sequences, 42% of which appear only once. The sample was blood, either unsorted or a sorted T cell fraction (not recorded which). These receptors were collected from a human donor who was either an allogeneic HSCT recipient or a stem cell or donor lymphocyte infusion donor (not recorded which). It is not recorded whose cells these are; they may come from a transplant donor.

The rearrangement uses TRBV4-2 and TRBJ1-1; weak D call: TRBD1 (6 bases). The CDR3 extends over 17 amino acids. Deletions cut 0 bases from V and 1 base from J, with 15 bases between. Germline V lookup: CDR1 LGHNA, CDR2 YNFKEQ. The DNA for the CDR3 is TGTGCCAGCAGCCAAGAAGGAGTCGGGGGGGCGAACACTGAAGCTTTCTTT. It specifies CASSQEGVGGANTEAFF.

This clonotype occurred a few times. The rearrangement uses TRBV12-3 or TRBV12-4 and TRBJ1-4; 9 nucleotides align to TRBD1. The CDR3 runs 14 residues. J lost 10 bases, V lost 4 bases, and 7 bases had no gene match. The CDR3 sequence is CASSSGTGSRKLFF. The CDR3 DNA is TGTGCCAGCAGTTCCGGGACAGGGAGTCGAAAACTGTTTTTT.

The table lists this clonotype with a few counts. V gene TRBV6-5 combines with J gene TRBJ2-1; D possibly corresponds to TRBD2 (5 bases). Germline values: CDR1 MNHEY, CDR2 SVGAGI. V lost 5 bases to trimming and J lost 0 bases, with 11 bases between them. The CDR3 covers 15 residues. In nucleotides, the CDR3 is TGTGCCAGCAGTAGACTACTTATCTCCTACAATGAGCAGTTCTTC. It yields the protein CASSRLLISYNEQFF.

The chain carries TRBV12-3 or TRBV12-4 and TRBJ1-3; D uncertain. Trimming cost V 6 bases and J 8 bases, with 14 bases left between them. The CDR3 is 13 residues long. The CDR3 is CASSFGQYDTIYF. The CDR3 coding sequence is TGTGCCAGCAGCTTCGGGCAGTACGACACCATATATTTT.

This clonotype occurred a few times. This chain uses TRBV3-1 with TRBJ2-7, with a possible D match to TRBD2 (6 bases). The germline V and J ends were trimmed by 4 bases and 3 bases, with 19 bases remaining between them. Germline-derived CDR1 and CDR2 are LGHDT and YNNKEL (reference sequence). CDR3 length equals 16 residues. DNA of the CDR3: TGTGCCAGCAGCCTAAAAACCGGGAGTCGTGGCTACGAGCAGTACTTC. It translates to CASSLKTGSRGYEQYF.

The chain carries TRBV20-1 and TRBJ1-2; no definite D call. The CDR3 length is 15 residues. Looked up from germline, CDR1 is DFQATT and CDR2 is SNEGSKA (reference sequence). Trimming took off 5 bases at V and 5 bases at J, with 21 bases between the two ends. The CDR3 reads CSARHAGLGAYGYTF. The CDR3, as DNA: TGCAGTGCTCGACACGCGGGTCTTGGTGCTTATGGCTACACCTTC.

This chain joins TRBV3-1 and TRBJ1-5; 9 nucleotides line up with TRBD1. This CDR3 comprises 17 residues. Trimming cost V 2 bases and J 4 bases; bases outside gene matches: 9. CDR1 and CDR2 from the germline V gene are LGHDT and YNNKEL (reference sequence). This CDR3 reads CASSQSTGGGWNQPQHF. In DNA, the CDR3 is TGTGCCAGCAGCCAATCAACAGGGGGCGGATGGAATCAGCCCCAGCATTTT.

Only a few counts were recorded for this clonotype. The rearrangement links TRBV5-6 to TRBJ2-3; possibly TRBD1 or TRBD2 for D (5 bases each). V shed 4 bases and J shed 2 bases, with 17 bases lying between them. Looked up from germline, CDR1 is SGHDT and CDR2 is YYEEEE. This CDR3 contains 16 residues. The CDR3 protein is CASSQTTGAATDTQYF. The CDR3, as DNA: TGTGCCAGCAGCCAGACCACCGGGGCCGCCACAGATACGCAGTATTTT.

This chain uses TRBV6-5 with TRBJ1-6; no reliable D call. The germline V gene encodes CDR1 MNHEY and CDR2 SVGAGI. V lost 2 bases, J lost 1 base, and 6 bases lay in between. This CDR3 spans 15 amino acids. CDR3 residues: CASSYKGSYNSPLHF. The CDR3 nucleotides read TGTGCCAGCAGTTACAAGGGATCCTATAATTCACCCCTCCACTTT.

This clonotype showed up just a few times. Given a much more abundant clone one base away, this may be a read error. This chain uses TRBV20-1 with TRBJ1-2; D is unresolved. The CDR3 is made up of 14 amino acids. V was clipped by 0 bases and J by 2 bases, with 10 bases between them. Germline V CDR1 and CDR2: DFQATT, SNEGSKA (reference sequence). The CDR3 DNA reads as TGCAGTGCTAGAGATGGCCAGCAAAACTATGGCTACACCTTC. This gives the protein CSARDGQQNYGYTF.

The V call is TRBV4-2, the J call TRBJ2-1, with 12 nucleotides matching TRBD2. Trimming cost V 0 bases and J 7 bases; bases outside gene matches: 1. CDR1 LGHNA and CDR2 YNFKEQ come from the germline V gene. The CDR3 is 15 residues long. CDR3 DNA sequence: TGTGCCAGCAGCCAAGAAGGACTAGCGGGGAATGAGCAGTTCTTC. This encodes CASSQEGLAGNEQFF.

This clonotype occurred a few times. In DNA form, the CDR3 reads TGCGCCAGCAGCTTTGGCAGGGCTAAAGATCAGCCCCAGCATTTT. Translating gives CASSFGRAKDQPQHF. The chain joins TRBV5-1 to TRBJ1-5; weak D call: TRBD1 (5 bases). Trimming left V 2 bases short and J 5 bases short, with 14 bases between. The CDR3 has 15 amino acids. CDR1 SGHRS and CDR2 YFSETQ come from the germline V gene.

V is TRBV21-1 and J is TRBJ1-5; the table's D call, TRBD1, was not checked against the DNA. TRBV21-1 is given as a pseudogene. The CDR3 totals 17 residues. The CDR3 here is CASIGIRGRHPYQPQHF. CDR3 DNA sequence: TGTGCCAGCATTGGGATTCGGGGCCGCCACCCTTATCAGCCCCAGCATTTT.

This rearrangement joins TRBV6-1 to TRBJ1-5; 8 bases are shared with TRBD1. Unmatched junction bases numbered 7, after V lost 3 bases and J lost 0 bases. Germline lookup yields CDR1 MNHNS and CDR2 SASEGT. The CDR3 spans 17 residues. CDR3 DNA: TGTGCCAGCAGTGATCCGACAGGGGACCTTAGCAATCAGCCCCAGCATTTT. Its translation is CASSDPTGDLSNQPQHF.

This rearrangement joins TRBV6-5 to TRBJ2-7; 11 bases align to TRBD2. The germline V gene encodes CDR1 MNHEY and CDR2 SVGAGI. V was clipped by 4 bases and J by 2 bases; unmatched bases: 7. This CDR3 comprises 16 residues. The chain's CDR3 is CASSSPGLAEAYEQYF. As DNA, the CDR3 is TGTGCCAGCAGTTCCCCGGGACTAGCGGAGGCCTACGAGCAGTACTTC.

Turning to this clonotype: This likely comes from a read error, as the CDR3 has no conserved phenylalanine or tryptophan at its end. J is TRBJ1-5 and V is TRBV5-1; no clear D gene. Germline V gene data show CDR1 as SGHRS and CDR2 as YFSETQ. This CDR3 is built from 13 residues. V lost 4 bases, J lost 4 bases, and 9 bases lay in between. CDR3 nucleotide sequence: TGCGCCAGCAGCCCGGAACTAAATCAGCCCCAGCATTAT. Its translation: CASSPELNQPQHY.

The chain has TRBV7-7 and TRBJ1-3, with D tentatively TRBD1 (5 bases). The germline V and J ends were trimmed by 1 base and 2 bases, with 9 bases remaining between them. The CDR3 sequence is 15 residues long. The germline gives CDR1 SSHAT, CDR2 FNYEAQ (reference sequence). CDR3 region: CASSLGRETGNTIYF. The CDR3, as DNA: TGTGCCAGCAGCTTAGGCAGGGAGACTGGAAACACCATATATTTT.

This clonotype was detected only a few times. This rearrangement joins TRBV10-3 to TRBJ1-1, with D hard to call. Between the trimmed V and J ends, which lost 2 bases and 1 base, there was a span of 8 bases. This CDR3 comprises 14 residues. The germline V gene has CDR1 ENHRY and CDR2 SYGVKD. Here the CDR3 DNA reads TGTGCCATCAGTGAGCCCGAGTGGAACACTGAAGCTTTCTTT. This gives the protein CAISEPEWNTEAFF.

The chain couples TRBV5-6 to TRBJ2-1; 11 bases are shared with TRBD2. Trimming removed 1 base from V and 8 bases from J; junction bases left unmatched: 8. This CDR3 has 16 amino acids. Germline loops: CDR1 SGHDT, CDR2 YYEEEE. The CDR3 reads CASSLMTSGDHDEQFF. CDR3 DNA sequence: TGTGCCAGCAGCTTGATGACTAGCGGGGATCATGATGAGCAGTTCTTC.

This clonotype was found a few times. V usage is TRBV9 and J usage is TRBJ1-4; D is undetermined. The CDR3 length is 14 residues. Trimming cost V 5 bases and J 3 bases, with 11 bases left between them. Germline V gene data show CDR1 as SGDLS and CDR2 as YYNGEE. The CDR3 spells CASSEGYANEKLFF. Written as DNA, the CDR3 is TGTGCCAGCAGTGAAGGTTATGCTAATGAAAAACTGTTTTTT.

This clonotype has more than one count but fewer than ten. CDR3 nucleotides: TGTGCCAGCAGTTACGGGACAGCCTTTAATGAAAAACTGTTTTTT. This sequence encodes CASSYGTAFNEKLFF. This chain connects TRBV6-5 to TRBJ1-4, with TRBD1 matching over 7 bases. Looked up from germline, CDR1 is MNHEY and CDR2 is SVGAGI. The CDR3 has 15 amino acids. The junction had 4 bases not matched to a gene; V was cut back by 2 bases and J by 4 bases.

The chain carries TRBV6-5 and TRBJ1-2; TRBD1 might be the D (6 bases). Germline assignment: CDR1 MNHEY and CDR2 SVGAGI. There are 13 residues in the CDR3. The V and J ends lost 6 bases and 4 bases respectively, with 12 bases between them. For the CDR3, the DNA is TGTGCCAGCAGCAGAGGGGGACTCTATGGCTACACCTTC. Its protein product is CASSRGGLYGYTF.

This clonotype was detected only a few times. The chain uses TRBV4-1 and TRBJ2-1; the match to TRBD2 covers 11 bases. V lost 2 bases and J lost 8; bases outside the gene matches: 8. Germline CDR1 is MGHRA and CDR2 is YSYEKL. The CDR3 consists of 16 residues. The CDR3 nucleotides read TGCGCCAGCAGCCAATTGACTAGCGGGAAAAGTCATGAGCAGTTCTTC. The encoded protein is CASSQLTSGKSHEQFF.

The chain uses TRBV6-6 and TRBJ1-4, with D hard to call. Germline-derived CDR1 and CDR2 are MNHNY and SVGAGI (reference sequence). Trimming took off 2 bases at V and 4 bases at J, with 20 bases between the two ends. CDR3 length: 18 amino acids. In DNA, the CDR3 is TGTGCCAGCAGTTACAGTACTCCTACCGGGTTCCGTAATGAAAAACTGTTTTTT. Encoded protein: CASSYSTPTGFRNEKLFF.

The chain couples TRBV5-1 to TRBJ2-2; 8 positions agree with TRBD1. Per the germline V gene, CDR1 is SGHRS and CDR2 is YFSETQ. V lost 4 bases and J lost 0; bases outside the gene matches: 8. This CDR3 has 17 residues. The DNA for the CDR3 is TGCGCCAGCAGCCAGACTAGGGGACAGGCGAACACCGGGGAGCTGTTTTTT. Protein product: CASSQTRGQANTGELFF.